This is a list of T cell receptor beta chains from one sample in a study of T cells in localized non-small cell lung cancer. The method was immunoSEQ multiplex PCR; TCRdb's version includes in-frame clones alone and lacks a portion of them. The sample lists tens of thousands of clones, more than 75% occurring once. Sequences were derived from PBMCs, sampled before any cancer treatment. These receptors were collected from a woman aged 35-75 years with stage II squamous cell lung carcinoma. CDR3s include the opening cysteine and the closing phenylalanine or tryptophan. D genes are given only for firm matches. Rows may omit the clone size; those that give it use once, few, many or a size class.

NA,TRBJ2-1,NA,TRBV7-8,TGTGCCAGCAGCTTATTCGGCCAGCTCTCCTACAATGAGCAGTTCTTC,CASSLFGQLSYNEQFF
NA,TRBJ2-7,NA,TRBV14,TGTGCCAGCAGCCAAGGAGACGGGCTAGGGTCAGAGCAGTACTTC,CASSQGDGLGSEQYF
NA,TRBJ1-1,NA,TRBV4-3,TGCGCCAGCAGCCAGAAACGCCGGGCAGCCCATGAAGCTTTCTTT,CASSQKRRAAHEAFF
NA,TRBJ2-7,NA,TRBV4-3,TGCGCCAGCAGCCAAGACGGTTCGGGCCTCGGGGGGCACGAGCAGTACTTC,CASSQDGSGLGGHEQYF
once,TRBJ2-2,TRBD1,TRBV29-1,TGCAGCGTAGGGACAGGGGGTTTTACCGGGGAGCTGTTTTTT,CSVGTGGFTGELFF
NA,TRBJ2-6,NA,TRBV10-3,TGTGCCATCAGTGAGTCGTCGAGACAGAGGTCTGGGGCCAACGTCCTGACTTTC,CAISESSRQRSGANVLTF
NA,TRBJ1-4,NA,TRBV28,TGTGCCAGCAGCTTAGAGGGACGGGTCCTCTATGGAAAACTGTTTTTT,CASSLEGRVLYGKLFF
few,TRBJ2-3,NA,TRBV5-4,TGTGCCAGCAGCTTAGGGGGGCCGCGGCTCCCGGCGACTGATACGCAGTATTTT,CASSLGGPRLPATDTQYF
NA,TRBJ1-2,NA,TRBV7-9,TGTGCCAGCAACTCACGGGACACCTATGGCTACACCTTC,CASNSRDTYGYTF
once,TRBJ2-1,NA,TRBV7-2,TGTGCCAGCAGCTTCGACACCTACAATGAGCAGTTCTTC,CASSFDTYNEQFF
NA,TRBJ1-1,NA,TRBV6-6,TGTGCCAGCAGAGACTCTTTCAGTAGGACTGAAGCTTTCTTT,CASRDSFSRTEAFF
NA,TRBJ1-1,NA,TRBV28,TGTGCCAGCACAAGCGTAGGGGCCCTGTTCACTGAAGCTTTCTTT,CASTSVGALFTEAFF
NA,TRBJ2-1,NA,TRBV7-9,TGTGCCAGCAGCTTAGGTGACAGGAGTTACAATGAGCAGTTCTTC,CASSLGDRSYNEQFF
NA,TRBJ2-2,TRBD2,TRBV5-1,TGCGCCAGCAGCTCCTTAGCGGGGATCGGGGAGCTGTTTTTT,CASSSLAGIGELFF
NA,TRBJ1-4,NA,TRBV18,TGTGCCAGCTCACCAGGGGTTAATGAAAAACTGTTTTTT,CASSPGVNEKLFF
NA,TRBJ1-3,NA,TRBV18,TGTGCCAGCTCGCTCGGGACCGAGGGAAACACCATATATTTT,CASSLGTEGNTIYF
NA,TRBJ2-1,TRBD2,TRBV7-8,TGTGCCAGCAGCCTCACTCCTCCGGGGGGGGTCAATGAGCAGTTCTTC,CASSLTPPGGVNEQFF
NA,TRBJ2-7,NA,TRBV7-9,TGTGCCAGCAGCCAGGGACGGGCCCCGTCCGAGCAGTACTTC,CASSQGRAPSEQYF
NA,TRBJ2-3,TRBD2,TRBV5-1,TGCGCCAGCAGCAGAGGGGGACTAGCCGTCTTCACAGATACGCAGTATTTT,CASSRGGLAVFTDTQYF
NA,TRBJ2-4,NA,TRBV4-1,TGCGCCAGCAGCCAAGAGATTGGGGGAAGAAACATTCAGTACTTC,CASSQEIGGRNIQYF
few,TRBJ2-3,NA,TRBV10-3,TGTGCCATCAGTGAAGGATACACAGATACGCAGTATTTT,CAISEGYTDTQYF
NA,TRBJ1-2,TRBD1,TRBV27,TGTGCCAGCAGTCTCTCTCCTCAGGGGGCAGGGGGCTACACCTTC,CASSLSPQGAGGYTF
NA,TRBJ1-2,NA,TRBV6-5,TGTGCCAGCAGTGAACAGGGCGGCTACACCTTC,CASSEQGGYTF
NA,TRBJ1-2,NA,TRBV19,TGTGCCAGTAGTATGGGCAGTAACTATGGCTACACCTTC,CASSMGSNYGYTF
once,TRBJ2-3,NA,TRBV5-1,TGCGCCAGCAGCTTAGCGGATCCCGGCACAGATACGCAGTATTTT,CASSLADPGTDTQYF
NA,TRBJ2-5,TRBD1,TRBV12-5,TGTGCTAGTGGTCAAGGACAGGGACAAGAGACCCAGTACTTC,CASGQGQGQETQYF
few,TRBJ2-2,NA,TRBV27,TGTGCCAGCAGTTTTTGGGGGACCGGGGAGCTGTTTTTT,CASSFWGTGELFF
NA,TRBJ2-7,NA,TRBV4-3,TGCGCCAGCAGCCAAGATGCCTCGGGATCTAAATACGAGCAGTACTTC,CASSQDASGSKYEQYF
NA,TRBJ2-7,TRBD1,TRBV28,TGTGCCAGCAGTTTAGGGTTCGACATCAGACAGGGCTCCTACGAGCAGTACTTC,CASSLGFDIRQGSYEQYF
NA,TRBJ2-3,TRBD1,TRBV27,TGTGCCAGCAGTCGTTACGGCCCGGGACAGCCTAGCACAGATACGCAGTATTTT,CASSRYGPGQPSTDTQYF
NA,TRBJ1-3,NA,TRBV29-1,TGCAGCGTTAGGGGGACTGGAAACACCATATATTTT,CSVRGTGNTIYF
NA,TRBJ2-1,NA,TRBV7-8,TGTGCCAGCAGCCCCCCCGTCGGAAGGGGTGAGCAGTTCTTC,CASSPPVGRGEQFF
NA,TRBJ2-7,NA,TRBV5-6,TGTGCCAGCAGCTTGACTGGGGGTACCTACGAGCAGTACTTC,CASSLTGGTYEQYF
NA,TRBJ2-2,NA,TRBV28,TGTGCCAGCAGTTTTAAGGGGCGGGTTGAAACCGGGGAGCTGTTTTTT,CASSFKGRVETGELFF
NA,TRBJ2-7,NA,TRBV6-6,TGTGCCAGCAGTTACTGGCGCGAGCGTGGGGACTACGAGCAGTACTTC,CASSYWRERGDYEQYF
once,TRBJ2-5,NA,TRBV28,TGTGCCAGCAGTTTGCACAGCCGATTCCAAGAGACCCAGTACTTC,CASSLHSRFQETQYF
few,TRBJ2-7,TRBD1,TRBV18,TGTGCCAGCTCACCAAGGACAGGGGGCAGCTCCTACGAGCAGTACTTC,CASSPRTGGSSYEQYF
NA,TRBJ1-1,NA,TRBV25-1,TGTGCCAGCAGTGACGGGACACTTGGCACTGAAGCTTTCTTT,CASSDGTLGTEAFF
few,TRBJ2-1,NA,TRBV7-2,TGTGCCAGCAGCCTCGGACCGCCGGGGTCGGGCGAGGCCTACAATGAGCAGTTCTTC,CASSLGPPGSGEAYNEQFF
NA,TRBJ1-6,TRBD1,TRBV29-1,TGCAGCGTTAGGGGGCAGGAGAATTCACCCCTCCACTTT,CSVRGQENSPLHF
NA,TRBJ1-5,TRBD1,TRBV2,TGTGCCAGCAGCCTACAGGGGAATCAGCCCCAGCATTTT,CASSLQGNQPQHF
few,TRBJ2-7,NA,TRBV4-1,TGCGCCAGCAGCCCCCACGGGAGCGGCTACGAGCAGTACTTC,CASSPHGSGYEQYF